The clone carrying this T cell receptor beta chain showed up many times. With 3 bases removed from V and 4 bases from J, the gap between germline ends came to 16 bases. Germline values: CDR1 SGHNT, CDR2 YYREEE (reference sequence). The CDR3 consists of 16 residues. Enrollees, about 18 to 95 years old, lived in 24 US areas. Which cohort a participant joined came from the clinical history participants gave. The data are from a study of blood T cell repertoires in COVID-19. As for the study in general: Specimens from acute and convalescent COVID-19 originated in the United States, Italy and Spain.

Authors' data handling: Amplification of reference gene primers provided the estimated nucleated cell counts. Assay: immunoSEQ multiplex PCR; the TCRdb copy retains only in-frame clones and omits some. V, J and clone size reflect that table, while D and trimming were determined from the DNA. The top ten clones hold almost 4% of a sample with about 230,000 clones, 89% of them seen once. The sample comprised PBMCs or T cells enriched from blood (not recorded which). The TCR comes from a woman aged 25 to 45 with acute COVID-19. The chain combines TRBV5-4 with TRBJ2-2; no definite D call. The CDR3 DNA reads TGTGCCAGCAGCTCCCGAATGGCAGGAAGCACCGGGGAGCTGTTTTTT. This translates into CASSSRMAGSTGELFF.